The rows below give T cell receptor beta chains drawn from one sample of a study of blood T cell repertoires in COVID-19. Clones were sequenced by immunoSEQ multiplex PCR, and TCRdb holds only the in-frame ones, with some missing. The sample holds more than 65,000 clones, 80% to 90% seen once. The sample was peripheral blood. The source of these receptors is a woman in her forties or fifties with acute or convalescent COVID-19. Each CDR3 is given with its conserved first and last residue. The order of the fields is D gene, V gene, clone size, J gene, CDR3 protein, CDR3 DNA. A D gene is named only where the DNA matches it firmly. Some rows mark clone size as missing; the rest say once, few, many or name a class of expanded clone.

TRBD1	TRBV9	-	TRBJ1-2	CASSGTGPVGYGYTF	TGTGCCAGTTCCGGGACAGGCCCTGTCGGCTATGGCTACACCTTC
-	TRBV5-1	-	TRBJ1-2	CASSPGLVSNYGYTF	TGCGCCAGCAGCCCGGGACTTGTGTCTAACTATGGCTACACCTTC
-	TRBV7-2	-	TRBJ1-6	CASSLLGGGSSYNSPLHF	TGTGCCAGCAGCCTTTTGGGAGGGGGGAGCTCCTATAATTCACCCCTCCACTTT
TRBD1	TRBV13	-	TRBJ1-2	CASSLDAGTGARGYTF	TGTGCCAGCAGCTTAGACGCGGGGACAGGGGCCCGTGGCTACACCTTC
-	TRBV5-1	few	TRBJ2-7	CASSLSRLGLGEQYF	TGCGCCAGCAGCTTGTCCCGACTAGGCCTTGGGGAGCAGTACTTC
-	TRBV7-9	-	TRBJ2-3	CASSYGLKDTQYF	TGTGCCAGCAGCTACGGTTTGAAGGATACGCAGTATTTT
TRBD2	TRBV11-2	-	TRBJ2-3	CASSLGFSGGLSLADTQYF	TGTGCCAGCAGCTTAGGGTTTAGCGGGGGGTTAAGTTTAGCAGATACGCAGTATTTT
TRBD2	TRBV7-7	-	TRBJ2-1	CASSPTSAAYNEQFF	TGTGCTAGCAGCCCCACTAGCGCGGCCTACAATGAGCAGTTCTTC
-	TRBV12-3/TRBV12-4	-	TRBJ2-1	CASSFGTYNEQFF	TGTGCCAGCAGTTTCGGGACCTACAATGAGCAGTTCTTC
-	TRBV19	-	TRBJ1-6	CASRDVRGASRNSPLHF	TGTGCCAGTAGAGACGTACGGGGAGCATCTAGAAATTCACCCCTCCACTTT
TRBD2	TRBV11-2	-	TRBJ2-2	CASSPRVAGDTGELFF	TGTGCCAGCAGCCCCAGGGTAGCGGGAGACACCGGGGAGCTGTTTTTT
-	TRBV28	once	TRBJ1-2	CASSFSPLSRKNYGYTF	TGTGCCAGCAGTTTTAGCCCCCTGTCACGAAAAAACTATGGCTACACCTTC
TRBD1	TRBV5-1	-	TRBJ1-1	CASSFKQGATEAFF	TGCGCCAGCAGCTTTAAACAGGGGGCCACTGAAGCTTTCTTT
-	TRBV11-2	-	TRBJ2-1	CASSPRRAVNEQFF	TGTGCCAGCAGCCCCCGCAGGGCCGTCAATGAGCAGTTCTTC
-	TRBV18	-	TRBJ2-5	CASSPVAETQYF	TGTGCCAGCTCACCCGTTGCGGAGACCCAGTACTTC
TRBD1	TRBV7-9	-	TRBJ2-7	CASSSGQGAFSSYEQYF	TGTGCCAGCAGCTCGGGACAGGGGGCTTTCAGCTCCTACGAGCAGTACTTC
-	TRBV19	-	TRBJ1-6	CATGGRNNSPLHF	TGTGCCACCGGAGGCAGGAATAATTCACCCCTCCACTTT
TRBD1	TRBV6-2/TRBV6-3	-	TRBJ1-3	CASSYPYSGGDSGNTIYF	TGTGCCAGCAGTTATCCCTATTCAGGGGGTGACTCTGGAAACACCATATATTTT